What follows describes a single T cell receptor (beta chain). Its specific antigen is unknown. Per-base quality was not reported, and no clone a single base away is much larger than it. The CDR3 regions of human TCRbeta chains were analyzed by immunosequencing. Processing in the source paper ran as follows. Repertoire TCRs were checked for matches against a reference library of SARS-CoV-2-specific TCRs that had been generated using the MIRA antigen-specificity platform. Breadth meant the fraction of unique TCRs that were SARS-CoV-2-associated, whereas depth meant the fraction of total T cells that were SARS-CoV-2-associated. Each spike-specific TCR was assigned to its reactive spike region and to a CD4 or CD8 class using the MIRA data. Log10-transformed breadth and depth values were compared by one-way ANOVA with Sidak's multiple comparisons tests. TCRdb mirrors the immuneACCESS table, restricted to in-frame sequences. Some clones are absent from its copies; in checked studies, under half trace to an unresolved V gene, and the reason for the others is unknown. That table is the source of V, J and clone size, and D and trimming were worked out from the DNA. Present in this sample are some 140,000 clones, approximately 90% of which were seen just once. Less than 3.5% of the sample is taken by the ten largest.

Sample time point, as interpreted from the label and publication: baseline before first vaccination. Vaccinee samples were obtained from the UK trials COV001 and COV002, which included a single-blind randomized controlled phase 2/3 trial of AZD1222 (ChAdOx1 nCoV-19) in healthy adults. Trial participant PBMC samples were collected at day 0 and day 28 after the second dose for TCRbeta chain sequencing. V is clipped by 5 bases and J by 8 bases, and the sequence between their germline boundaries is 18 bases long. CDR1 MNHEY and CDR2 SMNVEV are derived from the germline V gene (reference sequence). There are 15 amino acids in the CDR3, from cysteine to phenylalanine inclusive. Of the read, only the CDR3 DNA is kept; its 45 bases are in frame from base 1. The source of the sample is a study of T cell responses to AZD1222 COVID-19 vaccine (dated by TCRdb to the early 2020s). Study-wide context: AZD1222 recipients with second doses at about 4 weeks or about 12 weeks were pooled, because spike-specific TCR depth and breadth did not differ between schedules. Trial participants were enrolled by age into 18-55, 56-69 and 70-plus year subgroups, with roughly 160, 29 and 62 TCR-sequenced participants respectively. TCR sequencing covered over 230 trial participants: about 210 given two doses of AZD1222 and about 26 given two doses of MenACWY control vaccine. Study-wide conclusions, independent of this receptor: Conclusions about previously exposed vaccinees are limited because only a handful of AZD1222 recipients were SARS-CoV-2 seropositive at baseline. Spike-specific TCR breadth and depth rose significantly after two AZD1222 doses compared with day 0 and with MenACWY recipients. Nearly half of unique spike-specific TCRs reportedly recognized epitopes outside regions mutated in the B.1.351 and B.1.1.7 variants. The vaccine-associated CD4 TCRs covered the entire spike protein, and the dominant responses fell in regions 160-218 and 743-854. Participants were mostly white British, with more females than males. The authors suggested clonal diversity may have been underestimated. The 56-69-year group was small, and its depth increase did not reach significance, likely because of low power. Because no day 14 peak-response samples were available, the repertoires could be characterized only after the peak T cell response.

The chain is assembled from TRBV27 and TRBJ1-4; the D gene is unclear. The source of this sequence is an adult in good health. This specimen was peripheral blood, taken on day 0 of AZD1222 vaccination. In nucleotides, the sequence is TGTGCCAGCAGTCCATCCCCTGGAGGTGTGGAAAAACTGTTTTTT. This translates into CASSPSPGGVEKLFF. Here the CDR3 is joined to the reference TRBV27 and TRBJ1-4 genes, and the full variable domain is: EAQVTQNPRYLITVTGKKLTVTCSQNMNHEYMSWYRQDPGLGLRQIYYSMNVEVTDKGDVPEGYKVSRKEKRNFPLILESPSPNQTSLYFCASSPSPGGVEKLFFGSGTQLSVL.